A selection of T cell receptor beta chains follows, all from one sample in a study of cytomegalovirus exposure and HLA in healthy donors. Produced via immunoSEQ multiplex PCR; TCRdb's table is partial and in-frame only. The repertoire holds 150,000 to 200,000 clones, 70% seen once, with approximately 4.4% in the top ten. Sequences were obtained from PBMCs. These TCRs come from a man aged 18 to 29 in good health and CMV-seropositive. Both conserved end residues are part of each CDR3. The D gene is left open where the match is weak. Not every row has a clone size; where given, it reads once, few, many or a size class.

v_gene,d_gene,abundance,j_gene,CDR3nt,CDR3aa
TRBV29-1,NA,NA,TRBJ1-2,TGCAGCGCCCATGAGGACTATGGCTACACCTTC,CSAHEDYGYTF
TRBV9,NA,NA,TRBJ2-1,TGTGCCAGCAGCGGGACTCGAAGTGCTGAGCAGTTCTTC,CASSGTRSAEQFF
TRBV27,NA,few,TRBJ1-1,TGTGCCAGCAGTTTTGTTTCGGGTGTCGCGGCTTTCTTT,CASSFVSGVAAFF
TRBV30,TRBD2,NA,TRBJ2-1,TGTGCCTGGAGTGCGAAGCGGGAGAGGAATGAGCAGTTCTTC,CAWSAKRERNEQFF
TRBV14,TRBD1,NA,TRBJ1-1,TGTGCCAGCAGCCTAAACAGGGGGCAGGCTGAAGCTTTCTTT,CASSLNRGQAEAFF
TRBV15,TRBD1,NA,TRBJ1-5,TGTGCCACCAGCGGGGGACAGAATCAGCCCCAGCATTTT,CATSGGQNQPQHF
TRBV19,NA,NA,TRBJ1-3,TGTGCCAGTAGTCCGACACACCGCTCTGGAAACACCATATATTTT,CASSPTHRSGNTIYF
TRBV28,NA,few,TRBJ1-6,TGTGCCAGCAGTTTGACGAGCGGATCAAATTCACCCCTCCACTTT,CASSLTSGSNSPLHF
TRBV25-1,TRBD2,NA,TRBJ2-2,TGTGCCAGCACTGGACTAGCGGGAGTTTCCGACACCGGGGAGCTGTTTTTT,CASTGLAGVSDTGELFF
TRBV7-3,NA,once,TRBJ2-3,TGTGCCAGCAGCTTAATGCCGGCAGATACGCAGTATTTT,CASSLMPADTQYF
TRBV6-4,TRBD2,NA,TRBJ2-3,TGTGCCAGCAGTAGCGGGAGTGAAGCAGATACGCAGTATTTT,CASSSGSEADTQYF
TRBV27,NA,NA,TRBJ2-1,TGTGCCAGCAGTGTTGGGGCATTATCCTACAATGAGCAGTTCTTC,CASSVGALSYNEQFF
TRBV14,NA,few,TRBJ2-1,TGTGCCAGCAGCCTGGGACTTCTCTCCTACAATGAGCAGTTCTTC,CASSLGLLSYNEQFF
TRBV27,TRBD1,few,TRBJ1-5,TGTGCCAGCAGTTTGTCCACAGGGGGCAATCAGCCCCAGCATTTT,CASSLSTGGNQPQHF
TRBV7-9,NA,few,TRBJ1-6,TGTGCCAGCAGTTCCAACACTAATTCACCCCTCCACTTT,CASSSNTNSPLHF
TRBV5-1,NA,once,TRBJ1-2,TGCGCCAGCAGCTTGGCCTCTAACAGTGCTAACTATGGCTACACCTTC,CASSLASNSANYGYTF
TRBV28,NA,NA,TRBJ1-4,TGTGCCAGCAGTACCCTTTTTGAGTCCTTGGTCAATGAAAAACTGTTTTTT,CASSTLFESLVNEKLFF
TRBV5-5,NA,NA,TRBJ1-5,TGTGCCAGCAGCTACGGACAGTCTAATCAGCCCCAGCATTTT,CASSYGQSNQPQHF
TRBV9,NA,NA,TRBJ1-2,TGTGCCAGCAGCGAGGGGCCGGGTGGGGGCTACACCTTC,CASSEGPGGGYTF
TRBV19,TRBD1,few,TRBJ2-3,TGTGCCAGTAGTGGGGGGACAGGGGCGGGAGATACGCAGTATTTT,CASSGGTGAGDTQYF
TRBV11-3,NA,few,TRBJ2-5,TGTGCCAGCAGCGCAGCAGGGGCTGGCGAGACCCAGTACTTC,CASSAAGAGETQYF
TRBV6-4,TRBD1,NA,TRBJ2-1,TGTGCCAGCAGTGACACTCCGGGACAGGGGGCTTATGAGCAGTTCTTC,CASSDTPGQGAYEQFF
TRBV14,TRBD1,NA,TRBJ1-6,TGTGCCAGCAGCCAGGACAGGGAAGTTTCACCCCTCCACTTT,CASSQDREVSPLHF
TRBV7-2,NA,NA,TRBJ1-5,TGTGCCAGCAGCTTATCGATCGGGGGGTATCAGCCCCAGCATTTT,CASSLSIGGYQPQHF
TRBV2,TRBD2,few,TRBJ2-2,TGTGCCAGCAGAGTTTCTAGCGGGAGCCCCGGGGAGCTGTTTTTT,CASRVSSGSPGELFF
TRBV4-1,TRBD1,NA,TRBJ2-1,TGCGCCAGCAGCCAAACGACAGGGTACAATGAGCAGTTCTTC,CASSQTTGYNEQFF
TRBV7-9,TRBD1,NA,TRBJ2-2,TGTGCCAGCGGACAGGGGAACACCGGGGAGCTGTTTTTT,CASGQGNTGELFF
TRBV29-1,TRBD1,NA,TRBJ1-1,TGCAGCGGACAAACAGGGGGCAACACTGAAGCTTTCTTT,CSGQTGGNTEAFF
TRBV19,NA,NA,TRBJ1-1,TGTGCCAGTAGTATAGAGTTGTCTCTCACTGAAGCTTTCTTT,CASSIELSLTEAFF
TRBV27,NA,NA,TRBJ2-2,TGTGCCAGCAGGGTTACAGAGTTCACCGGGGAGCTGTTTTTT,CASRVTEFTGELFF
TRBV7-9,NA,NA,TRBJ2-2,TGTGCCAGCAGCCCGCCGACGGGATTGAACACCGGGGAGCTGTTTTTT,CASSPPTGLNTGELFF
TRBV7-2,NA,NA,TRBJ1-6,TGTGCCAGCAGCTTAGTTGGACAGATCGATTCACCCCTCCACTTT,CASSLVGQIDSPLHF
TRBV6-1,NA,NA,TRBJ1-4,TGTGCCAGCAGTGAAGCGATAGGAGCCGAAAAACTGTTTTTT,CASSEAIGAEKLFF
TRBV2,TRBD2,NA,TRBJ2-1,TGTGCCAGCCTCGGGGGGAGCTCCTACAATGAGCAGTTCTTC,CASLGGSSYNEQFF
TRBV7-9,NA,large,TRBJ1-1,TGTGCCAGCAGCTTAGAGCCTGGGAGTGAAGCTTTCTTT,CASSLEPGSEAFF
TRBV30,NA,NA,TRBJ1-2,TGTGCCTGGGGGAGGGGCTTTCAGTCCGGCTACACCTTC,CAWGRGFQSGYTF
TRBV5-6,TRBD1,NA,TRBJ1-2,TGTGCCAGCAGCCCGGGACAGGGGGTTTCCTATGGCTACACCTTC,CASSPGQGVSYGYTF
TRBV5-1,NA,NA,TRBJ1-4,TGCGCCAGCAGCTTGGATGGAGTATCAACAACTAATGAAAAACTGTTTTTT,CASSLDGVSTTNEKLFF
TRBV5-1,TRBD1,NA,TRBJ1-5,TGCGCCAGCAGCTTAGGGACAGGGGGCGAACAGCCCCAGCATTTT,CASSLGTGGEQPQHF
TRBV27,NA,few,TRBJ1-2,TGTGCCAGCAGAGGGGGACCGACCACCAGGGGCTACACCTTC,CASRGGPTTRGYTF
TRBV10-1,NA,NA,TRBJ2-3,TGCGCCAGCAGTGAGTCCGGACTAATCGAAGGGACAGATACGCAGTATTTT,CASSESGLIEGTDTQYF
TRBV7-8,NA,NA,TRBJ1-1,TGTGCCAGCAGCTTTCTCTATGGTCGAACTGAAGCTTTCTTT,CASSFLYGRTEAFF